This is a list of T cell receptor beta chains from one sample in a study of blood T cell repertoires in COVID-19. Profiling relied on immunoSEQ multiplex PCR, and the TCRdb table lists in-frame clones only, not all of them. The sample shows roughly 180,000 clones, almost 85% of them seen only once. The sequencing input was PBMCs or T cells enriched from blood (not recorded which). Receptors were obtained from a man aged 45-60 years who had recovered from COVID-19. Each CDR3 is given with its conserved first and last residue. The order of the fields is J gene, V gene, D gene, clone size, CDR3 DNA, CDR3 protein. The D gene is left open where the match is weak. Size values are once, few and many counts, or a class for expanded clones, and some rows have none.

J: TRBJ2-5; V: TRBV15; D: NA; size: NA; DNA: TGTGCCACCAGCAGAGAAGGAGGGCCGGAGACCCAGTACTTC; CDR3: CATSREGGPETQYF
J: TRBJ2-7; V: TRBV5-4; D: TRBD1; size: NA; DNA: TGTGCCAGCAGCAGGGACAGGACGGGAGAGCAGTACTTC; CDR3: CASSRDRTGEQYF
J: TRBJ1-5; V: TRBV7-9; D: TRBD1; size: NA; DNA: TGTGCCAGCAGCAAAGTGGGGACAGAGGGTCAGCCCCAGCATTTT; CDR3: CASSKVGTEGQPQHF
J: TRBJ2-7; V: TRBV5-4; D: NA; size: NA; DNA: TGTGCCAGCAGCTTGACTAGCCCTCCCTACGAGCAGTACTTC; CDR3: CASSLTSPPYEQYF
J: TRBJ2-3; V: TRBV6-5; D: NA; size: NA; DNA: TGTGCCAGCAGTTACCGGGGAGGCTCTAGCACAGATACGCAGTATTTT; CDR3: CASSYRGGSSTDTQYF
J: TRBJ2-1; V: TRBV5-1; D: TRBD2; size: NA; DNA: TGCGCCAGCAGCGCGTTTGGAGCGGGACTAGCAGTTGGAAATGAGCAGTTCTTC; CDR3: CASSAFGAGLAVGNEQFF
J: TRBJ1-4; V: TRBV6-5; D: TRBD1; size: NA; DNA: TGTGCCAGCAGCCGGACAGGGGGTAATGAAAAACTGTTTTTT; CDR3: CASSRTGGNEKLFF
J: TRBJ2-1; V: TRBV14; D: NA; size: few; DNA: TGTGCCAGCAGCCAAGCGGGAGCGGGCTACAATGAGCAGTTCTTC; CDR3: CASSQAGAGYNEQFF
J: TRBJ1-1; V: TRBV2; D: NA; size: few; DNA: TGTGCCAGCAGTTCCAGTGTTGAAGCTTTCTTT; CDR3: CASSSSVEAFF
J: TRBJ1-2; V: TRBV7-3; D: TRBD1; size: NA; DNA: TGTGCCAGCAGCCCTGGACAGGGTGGCCTAGGAGGCTACACCTTC; CDR3: CASSPGQGGLGGYTF
J: TRBJ2-7; V: TRBV13; D: TRBD1; size: few; DNA: TGTGCCAGCATGGGCGGGACAGGGGGCCGTACCTACGAGCAGTACTTC; CDR3: CASMGGTGGRTYEQYF
J: TRBJ1-6; V: TRBV12-3/TRBV12-4; D: TRBD1; size: NA; DNA: TGTGCCAGCTCCGGGACAGAAAATTCACCCCTCCACTTT; CDR3: CASSGTENSPLHF
J: TRBJ2-2; V: TRBV5-8; D: NA; size: NA; DNA: TGTGCCAGCGTCGGCCGGAGAGAGGCGAACACCGGGGAGCTGTTTTTT; CDR3: CASVGRREANTGELFF
J: TRBJ1-2; V: TRBV27; D: TRBD1; size: NA; DNA: TGTGCCAGCAGTTTATCGGCCGGGACAGGGCCCTCCAAACTAAACTATGGCTACACCTTC; CDR3: CASSLSAGTGPSKLNYGYTF
J: TRBJ2-5; V: TRBV2; D: NA; size: NA; DNA: TGTGCCAGCAGCGATACACAGAACCAAGAGACCCAGTACTTC; CDR3: CASSDTQNQETQYF
J: TRBJ1-3; V: TRBV3-1/TRBV3-2; D: NA; size: NA; DNA: TGTGCCAGCACACAGCAGGTGGCGGGCTCTGGAAACACCATATATTTT; CDR3: CASTQQVAGSGNTIYF
J: TRBJ1-3; V: TRBV7-9; D: NA; size: once; DNA: TGTGCCAGCAGGCAAGGGGCTGGAAACACCATATATTTT; CDR3: CASRQGAGNTIYF
J: TRBJ1-2; V: TRBV5-1; D: TRBD1; size: once; DNA: TGCGCCAGCAGAGGGACAGGCCGGATTGGCTACACCTTC; CDR3: CASRGTGRIGYTF
J: TRBJ2-3; V: TRBV3-1/TRBV3-2; D: TRBD1; size: NA; DNA: TGTGCCAGCAGCCCGGGACAGTTTAAGACAGATACGCAGTATTTT; CDR3: CASSPGQFKTDTQYF
J: TRBJ1-6; V: TRBV21-1; D: NA; size: NA; DNA: TGTGCCAGCCTACTATCAGGGACAGGGGATAATTCACCCCTCCACTTT; CDR3: CASLLSGTGDNSPLHF
J: TRBJ2-3; V: TRBV3-1/TRBV3-2; D: NA; size: NA; DNA: TGTGCCAGCAGCCCGTGGGCTAGCACAGATACGCAGTATTTT; CDR3: CASSPWASTDTQYF
J: TRBJ1-1; V: TRBV5-4; D: NA; size: NA; DNA: TGTGCCAGCAGCTTGGGGCCGGGAGACGACACTGAAGCTTTCTTT; CDR3: CASSLGPGDDTEAFF
J: TRBJ1-2; V: TRBV28; D: NA; size: NA; DNA: TGTGCCAGCAGTTACCAGGGGAACTATGGCTACACCTTC; CDR3: CASSYQGNYGYTF
J: TRBJ1-4; V: TRBV12-3/TRBV12-4; D: NA; size: NA; DNA: TGTGCCAGCAGCCTGGGACAAAATGAAAAACTGTTTTTT; CDR3: CASSLGQNEKLFF
J: TRBJ1-2; V: TRBV15; D: TRBD1; size: NA; DNA: TGTGCCACCAGCAGAGACAGAAAGCAGGGGGCCTCAGCTAACTATGGCTACACCTTC; CDR3: CATSRDRKQGASANYGYTF
J: TRBJ1-4; V: TRBV28; D: NA; size: NA; DNA: TGTGCCAGCAGTTCCCCGACAGCCGAGAATGAAAAACTGTTTTTT; CDR3: CASSSPTAENEKLFF
J: TRBJ1-5; V: TRBV16; D: NA; size: NA; DNA: TGTGCCAGCAGCACGCCAAGTAGTTTTAATCAGCCCCAGCATTTT; CDR3: CASSTPSSFNQPQHF
J: TRBJ1-5; V: TRBV19; D: NA; size: NA; DNA: TGTGCCAGCCTAAGGGAGGGACTCGGCAATCAGCCCCAGCATTTT; CDR3: CASLREGLGNQPQHF
J: TRBJ1-3; V: TRBV19; D: NA; size: NA; DNA: TGTGCCAGTAGTATACGTGGAAACACCATATATTTT; CDR3: CASSIRGNTIYF
J: TRBJ2-2; V: TRBV5-4; D: TRBD1; size: NA; DNA: TGTGCCAGCAGTGGACAGGGAACCGGGGAGCTGTTTTTT; CDR3: CASSGQGTGELFF
J: TRBJ1-1; V: TRBV7-9; D: NA; size: NA; DNA: TGTGCCAGCAGCTTCCCCTCGGGGTTGGAAGCTTTCTTT; CDR3: CASSFPSGLEAFF
J: TRBJ2-3; V: TRBV6-5; D: NA; size: NA; DNA: TGTGCCAGCAGTTACTACGAACGGGGTACGCAGTATTTT; CDR3: CASSYYERGTQYF
J: TRBJ2-7; V: TRBV24-1; D: NA; size: NA; DNA: TGTGCCACCAGTGGACAGTCCGCCTTTACGAGCTCCTACGAGCAGTACTTC; CDR3: CATSGQSAFTSSYEQYF
J: TRBJ2-5; V: TRBV7-9; D: NA; size: NA; DNA: TGTGCCAGCAGCCGAGACAGGATTCAAGAGACCCAGTACTTC; CDR3: CASSRDRIQETQYF
J: TRBJ2-4; V: TRBV19; D: NA; size: NA; DNA: TGTGCCAGTCTTGGATGGGGCGGAGCCAAAAACATTCAGTACTTC; CDR3: CASLGWGGAKNIQYF
J: TRBJ1-2; V: TRBV24-1; D: NA; size: NA; DNA: TGTGCCACCAGTGGCGGGGGCCTTAACTATGGCTACACCTTC; CDR3: CATSGGGLNYGYTF
J: TRBJ1-1; V: TRBV29-1; D: NA; size: NA; DNA: TGCAGCGCTCAAACAGTGAACACTGAAGCTTTCTTT; CDR3: CSAQTVNTEAFF
J: TRBJ2-7; V: TRBV5-1; D: TRBD1; size: NA; DNA: TGCGCCAGCAGCTCCACCGGGACAGGGCGGAACGAGCAGTACTTC; CDR3: CASSSTGTGRNEQYF
J: TRBJ1-5; V: TRBV7-9; D: NA; size: NA; DNA: TGTGCCACCCAGCGCGACGGGGGTAATCAGCCCCAGCATTTT; CDR3: CATQRDGGNQPQHF
J: TRBJ1-1; V: TRBV10-3; D: NA; size: NA; DNA: TGTGCCATCAGTGAGTTTACTGGGGGCTACTTGAACACTGAAGCTTTCTTT; CDR3: CAISEFTGGYLNTEAFF
J: TRBJ2-1; V: TRBV2; D: TRBD2; size: NA; DNA: TGTGCCAGCAGAGGTAGCGGGAGCCTTTACTTGTTCTTC; CDR3: CASRGSGSLYLFF
J: TRBJ2-1; V: TRBV18; D: NA; size: NA; DNA: TGTGCCAGCTCACCAAAGAGGCCTCAGCTTTTCTCCTACAATGAGCAGTTCTTC; CDR3: CASSPKRPQLFSYNEQFF
J: TRBJ1-1; V: TRBV5-1; D: NA; size: NA; DNA: TGCGCCAGCAGCCTCCAGGTTGGAGGTTTCACTGAAGCTTTCTTT; CDR3: CASSLQVGGFTEAFF
J: TRBJ1-2; V: TRBV6-4; D: TRBD1; size: few; DNA: TGTGCCAGCAGTGAAACCGGGACAGGGGGTATCTATGGCTACACCTTC; CDR3: CASSETGTGGIYGYTF
J: TRBJ2-7; V: TRBV5-1; D: NA; size: NA; DNA: TGCGCCAGCAGCTTGGCCAGGGGCGGGGGTTACGAGCAGTACTTC; CDR3: CASSLARGGGYEQYF
J: TRBJ2-3; V: TRBV5-1; D: TRBD2; size: NA; DNA: TGCGCCAGCCGATTATCTAGCGGGGGGAAGGCAGATACGCAGTATTTT; CDR3: CASRLSSGGKADTQYF
J: TRBJ2-3; V: TRBV18; D: TRBD2; size: NA; DNA: TGTGCCAGCTCACCATTGGCTAGCGGGGGGGCGCCGAGGACAGATACGCAGTATTTT; CDR3: CASSPLASGGAPRTDTQYF
J: TRBJ2-7; V: TRBV28; D: NA; size: NA; DNA: TGTGCCAGCAGTTTCCAGCACTACTACGAGCAGTACTTC; CDR3: CASSFQHYYEQYF
J: TRBJ2-5; V: TRBV5-1; D: TRBD2; size: NA; DNA: TGCGCCAGCAGCTTGGGGCTAGCGGGGGGTACCCAAGAGACCCAGTACTTC; CDR3: CASSLGLAGGTQETQYF
J: TRBJ2-5; V: TRBV7-9; D: NA; size: NA; DNA: TGTGCCAGCACGCCCCGGGGAACCGGGGAGACCCAGTACTTC; CDR3: CASTPRGTGETQYF
J: TRBJ1-2; V: TRBV28; D: TRBD1; size: NA; DNA: TGTGCCAGCAGTTTAGACAGGGACTATGGCTACACCTTC; CDR3: CASSLDRDYGYTF
J: TRBJ1-2; V: TRBV7-3; D: TRBD1; size: NA; DNA: TGTGCCAGCAGCCCTATACCGACAGGGACCGGCTACACCTTC; CDR3: CASSPIPTGTGYTF
J: TRBJ2-1; V: TRBV19; D: TRBD2; size: NA; DNA: TGTGCCAGTAACCGACTAGCGGGGGGTGGGCTGGCGAATGAGCAGTTCTTC; CDR3: CASNRLAGGGLANEQFF
J: TRBJ2-3; V: TRBV4-2; D: NA; size: few; DNA: TGTGCCAGCACCCGAGTCAGCACAGATACGCAGTATTTT; CDR3: CASTRVSTDTQYF